This TCR beta chain is from a study of CD8+CD57+ T cells in acquired aplastic anemia. Turning to the study itself: Healthy-donor CD4+ cells averaged roughly 10.8 million reads.

A few counts support this clonotype. Its antigen is unknown. This may stem from a read error, because a much larger clone lies one nucleotide away. TCR beta VDJ and CDR3 profiling used genomic DNA as template. TCRdb re-called the reads with MiXCR, one entry per CDR3 protein. The sample records about 110,000 distinct CDR3 sequences, around 53% being singletons. Study conclusions and caveats: Between the patient and control groups, CD8+ Simpson's diversity did not differ significantly.

Germline V gene lookup returns CDR1 DFQATT and CDR2 SNEGSKA (reference sequence). Trimming removed 4 bases from V and 0 bases from J, with 22 bases in between. The CDR3 is made up of 18 amino acids. This clonotype was obtained from a human donor in good health, serving as a control. The sequencing input was sorted CD4+, CD8+, or CD8+CD57+ T cells (not recorded which) from PBMCs. This chain links TRBV20-1 with TRBJ1-5; possibly TRBD1 for D (6 bases). CDR3 in DNA: TGCAGTGCTAATGATCCAGGACAGAAAGTTGATAGCAATCAGCCCCAGCATTTT. Translating it yields CSANDPGQKVDSNQPQHF.